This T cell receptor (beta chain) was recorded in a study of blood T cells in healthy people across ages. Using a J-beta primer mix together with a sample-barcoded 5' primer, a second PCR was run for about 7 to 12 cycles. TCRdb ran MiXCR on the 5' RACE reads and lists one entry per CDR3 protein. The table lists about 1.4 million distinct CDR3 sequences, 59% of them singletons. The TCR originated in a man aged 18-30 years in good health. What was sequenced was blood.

The CDR3 sequence: CASSWGTGAMKYYEQYF. The CDR3 nucleotides read TGTGCCAGCAGCTGGGGGACAGGGGCCATGAAGTACTACGAGCAGTACTTC. This rearrangement joins TRBV7-9 to TRBJ2-7; TRBD1 aligns across 10 bases. Germline CDR1 SEHNR, CDR2 FQNEAQ (reference sequence). Trimming removed 4 bases from V and 3 bases from J; junction bases left unmatched: 12. This CDR3 is 17 amino acids long.